What follows is one T cell receptor (beta chain) and its context. There is no known antigen for this receptor. The read gets to within 3 residues of the CDR3 end, and the germline J gene fills in the rest. This sample stems from a study of T cells in women clearing cervical HPV infection (dated by TCRdb to the late 2010s). Study-level background: The cases were about two dozen women with histologically confirmed HPV16-related CIN3 or worse, and 2 of those women had invasive cancers. The controls were fewer than 30 women whose single incident HPV16 infection cleared within 12 months with no development of precancer or cancer. Blood from cases was collected at the visit at which the lesion was first identified, whereas blood from controls was collected once infection was no longer detected. Among cases, blood sampling came a median of about 150 days after lesion detection, with an interquartile range of roughly 85 to 220 days. Because only a few women had HLA typing data, the possibility that HLA type acted as a confounder could not be ruled out. This exploratory proof-of-principle case-control study, nested within the Guanacaste HPV Natural History Study in Costa Rica, compared TCR repertoires among women with different cervical HPV16 outcomes. Cases were matched to controls by age within five years and by the year the sample was collected. Median age was approximately 36 years in cases versus around 40 in controls, and baseline characteristics did not differ significantly. The parent cohort enrolled 10,049 women aged 18 or older in Guanacaste, Costa Rica, during about 1992 to 1994 and followed them for less than 9 years. Quality controls consisted of five blinded duplicates per group, for a total of 60 or so samples made up of roughly 50 participants and ten or so replicates.

Using the immunoSEQ assay, multiplex PCR amplified TCR beta CDR3 regions from an average of approximately 1,100 ng of genomic DNA per sample. The assay corrected primer bias using a complete synthetic TCR repertoire to establish an amplification baseline. The amplicons were sequenced using the Illumina platform. Regarding the original processing steps: Sequences were error-corrected by clustering with frequency ratios and a modified nearest-neighbor algorithm and were then analyzed in the immunoSEQ Analyzer with IMGT gene definitions. At each rarefaction depth, TCR richness and evenness were averaged over 20 rarefaction repeats, and samples with fewer sequences than the depth were excluded. Relative abundances of V, D and J genes were compared between groups using Wilcoxon rank sum tests, with FDR correction applied. Blinded duplicates gave an intraclass correlation of around 96% for TCR richness and an average of roughly 82% across roughly 69 gene segments. TCRdb re-hosts the immuneACCESS table, in-frame sequences only. Its copies lack some clones; in the studies checked, an unresolved V gene accounts for under half of them, and the cause for the rest is not known. V, J and clone size derive from that table, while D and trimming were established from the DNA sequence. In this sample's table one finds tens of thousands of clones. The ten largest clones add up to 20% to 25% of the sample.

CDR1 and CDR2 are drawn from the germline V gene: SQVTM, ANQGSEA. Trimming takes 3 bases from V and 0 bases from J, and the germline ends sit 5 bases apart. The CDR3 covers 12 residues, taking in both the cysteine and the phenylalanine. The DNA covers only part of the CDR3, 27 bases in frame from base 1. Every participant had a single incident cervical HPV16 infection, and women with prevalent HPV16 infections were excluded. Cervical HPV DNA was detected with MY09/MY11 PCR, and genotyping was done with dot-blot hybridization. Roughly 16 mL of heparinized blood were centrifuged, and the buffy coat was split into aliquots, frozen at -30 degrees C, and then kept at -80 degrees C. QIAGEN kits were used to extract genomic DNA from the buffy coat specimens. Study-wide conclusions, independent of this receptor: Significantly higher TCR repertoire richness was observed in CIN3+ cases than in controls across sequencing depths, whereas no difference in evenness was found. Lower TRBV6-7 relative abundance was observed in cases than in controls (around 0.1% versus 0.15%; Bonferroni P = 0.0008). The cross-sectional design could not show whether associations preceded infection or resulted from it; effector/memory subsets and HPV-specific T cells were not isolated. Because T-cell numbers per sample were unknown, differences in richness could reflect varying T-cell content rather than repertoire biology. Random forest classifiers that combined richness and V gene abundances separated cases from controls with an estimated AUC of around 0.8.

The receptor chain draws on TRBV29-1 and TRBJ1-2, with no confidently assigned D gene. This clonotype was obtained from a woman between 18 and 70 years old with a cervical HPV16 infection that either progressed to CIN3+ or cleared (not recorded which). The sample consisted of blood buffy coat. Incomplete CDR3 DNA: TGCAGCGTTGACTCAGCTAACTATGGC. The resulting protein is CSVDSANYG. Given in full, the CDR3 is CSVDSANYGYTF.